The rows below give T cell receptor beta chains drawn from one sample of a study of cytomegalovirus exposure and HLA in healthy donors. Generated by immunoSEQ multiplex PCR, the TCRdb table keeps only in-frame clones and is missing some. The sample lists 100,000 to 150,000 clones; 77% were seen once. The sequencing sample was made of PBMCs. These TCRs come from a male donor in good health and CMV-seropositive. The CDR3 runs from the conserved cysteine through the conserved F or W. Fields, in order: J gene, clone size, V gene, D gene, CDR3 protein, CDR3 DNA. D genes are given only for firm matches. Not every row has a clone size; where given, it reads once, few, many or a size class.

TRBJ1-2,few,TRBV9,.,CASSVAEQDSRPVGGYTF,TGTGCCAGCAGCGTAGCCGAACAGGATTCGAGGCCGGTTGGGGGCTACACCTTC
TRBJ1-2,.,TRBV29-1,.,CSVEREGTF,TGCAGCGTTGAAAGGGAGGGCACCTTC
TRBJ2-5,.,TRBV5-1,.,CASSLDRPQETQYF,TGCGCCAGCAGCTTGGACAGGCCGCAAGAGACCCAGTACTTC
TRBJ1-2,.,TRBV5-1,TRBD1,CASSVSGQGNYGYTF,TGCGCCAGCAGCGTGTCGGGACAGGGCAACTATGGCTACACCTTC
TRBJ2-1,.,TRBV6-5,.,CASRLVNEQFF,TGTGCCAGCCGTCTCGTCAATGAGCAGTTCTTC
TRBJ2-5,.,TRBV10-3,TRBD2,CAISDSGIETQYF,TGTGCCATCAGTGACAGCGGGATCGAGACCCAGTACTTC
TRBJ2-2,few,TRBV28,.,CASSPTSTQVVGELFF,TGTGCCAGCAGCCCCACATCTACACAGGTAGTAGGGGAGCTGTTTTTT
TRBJ1-3,.,TRBV7-9,.,CSSTNPGLSSGNTIYF,TGTTCCAGCACCAATCCGGGACTCAGCTCTGGAAACACCATATATTTT
TRBJ2-2,.,TRBV2,.,CASSERGLRGTGELFF,TGTGCCAGCAGTGAAAGGGGGTTACGTGGCACCGGGGAGCTGTTTTTT
TRBJ2-7,.,TRBV28,TRBD1,CASSSGQGYEQYF,TGTGCCAGCAGTTCGGGACAGGGTTACGAGCAGTACTTC
TRBJ2-3,.,TRBV18,TRBD2,CASSPDPGLTSTDTQYF,TGTGCCAGCTCACCAGACCCGGGACTAACTAGCACAGATACGCAGTATTTT